Listed below are T cell receptor beta chains from one sample, sequenced in a study of blood T cell repertoires in COVID-19. Clones were read by immunoSEQ multiplex PCR, and TCRdb kept only the in-frame ones, dropping some. This repertoire shows 150,000 to 200,000 clones, about 86% found once; its top ten account for approximately 8%. Sequenced input: peripheral blood. The receptors derive from a man between 60 and 70 years old with acute or convalescent COVID-19. The CDR3 runs from the conserved cysteine through the conserved F or W. D genes are given only for firm matches. Only some rows state a clone size, as once, few, many or a class for expanded clones.

D gene: TRBD1; clone size: .; J gene: TRBJ2-1; V gene: TRBV2; CDR3 protein: CASSARTGYNEQFF; CDR3 DNA: TGTGCCAGCAGTGCCCGGACAGGCTACAATGAGCAGTTCTTC
D gene: .; clone size: few; J gene: TRBJ2-3; V gene: TRBV9; CDR3 protein: CASSVDHGGRADTQYF; CDR3 DNA: TGTGCCAGCAGCGTAGACCACGGGGGACGCGCAGATACGCAGTATTTT
D gene: TRBD1; clone size: .; J gene: TRBJ2-1; V gene: TRBV4-2; CDR3 protein: CASSQTDRGGGYNEQFF; CDR3 DNA: TGTGCCAGCAGCCAGACCGACAGGGGTGGGGGGTACAATGAGCAGTTCTTC
D gene: .; clone size: .; J gene: TRBJ2-7; V gene: TRBV3-1/TRBV3-2; CDR3 protein: CASSLGGERSYEQYF; CDR3 DNA: TGTGCCAGCAGCCTCGGAGGGGAGCGCTCCTACGAGCAGTACTTC
D gene: .; clone size: .; J gene: TRBJ2-3; V gene: TRBV2; CDR3 protein: CASSFTASIGTDTQYF; CDR3 DNA: TGTGCCAGCAGCTTTACAGCTTCTATCGGCACAGATACGCAGTATTTT
D gene: TRBD1; clone size: .; J gene: TRBJ2-5; V gene: TRBV25-1; CDR3 protein: CASSGLNGTGWETQYF; CDR3 DNA: TGTGCCAGCAGTGGACTAAACGGGACAGGGTGGGAGACCCAGTACTTC
D gene: .; clone size: .; J gene: TRBJ1-1; V gene: TRBV3-1/TRBV3-2; CDR3 protein: CASSQEYVGGRNTEAFF; CDR3 DNA: TGTGCCAGCAGCCAAGAATATGTGGGCGGGAGGAACACTGAAGCTTTCTTT
D gene: TRBD1; clone size: .; J gene: TRBJ2-7; V gene: TRBV28; CDR3 protein: CASSRPSQGTYEQYF; CDR3 DNA: TGTGCCAGCAGTCGGCCCTCACAGGGGACCTACGAGCAGTACTTC
D gene: TRBD2; clone size: .; J gene: TRBJ2-3; V gene: TRBV14; CDR3 protein: CASSQVAGAQDTQYF; CDR3 DNA: TGTGCCAGCAGCCAGGTAGCGGGAGCGCAAGATACGCAGTATTTT
D gene: TRBD2; clone size: .; J gene: TRBJ2-7; V gene: TRBV12-3/TRBV12-4; CDR3 protein: CASSPRGGEQYF; CDR3 DNA: TGTGCCAGCAGTCCCCGCGGGGGCGAGCAGTACTTC
D gene: TRBD1; clone size: .; J gene: TRBJ1-2; V gene: TRBV18; CDR3 protein: CASSPGTGFYGYTF; CDR3 DNA: TGTGCCAGCTCACCTGGGACAGGGTTCTATGGCTACACCTTC
D gene: .; clone size: .; J gene: TRBJ2-2; V gene: TRBV19; CDR3 protein: CASSKTEFRNTGELFF; CDR3 DNA: TGTGCCAGTAGTAAGACAGAATTCCGGAACACCGGGGAGCTGTTTTTT
D gene: TRBD1; clone size: .; J gene: TRBJ2-7; V gene: TRBV18; CDR3 protein: CASSPEQGAYEQYF; CDR3 DNA: TGTGCCAGCTCACCAGAGCAGGGGGCATACGAGCAGTACTTC
D gene: TRBD1; clone size: once; J gene: TRBJ1-1; V gene: TRBV12-3/TRBV12-4; CDR3 protein: CASRGQAGTEAFF; CDR3 DNA: TGTGCCAGCAGGGGACAGGCGGGCACTGAAGCTTTCTTT
D gene: .; clone size: .; J gene: TRBJ1-2; V gene: TRBV28; CDR3 protein: CASSLSGNYGYTF; CDR3 DNA: TGTGCCAGCAGTTTGTCGGGGAACTATGGCTACACCTTC
D gene: .; clone size: .; J gene: TRBJ2-3; V gene: TRBV7-2; CDR3 protein: CASSLVFEDTQYF; CDR3 DNA: TGTGCCAGCAGCTTAGTTTTCGAGGATACGCAGTATTTT
D gene: TRBD2; clone size: .; J gene: TRBJ2-5; V gene: TRBV6-2/TRBV6-3; CDR3 protein: CASSPGLAGAGETQYF; CDR3 DNA: TGTGCCAGCAGTCCGGGACTAGCGGGAGCGGGAGAGACCCAGTACTTC
D gene: .; clone size: .; J gene: TRBJ1-2; V gene: TRBV9; CDR3 protein: CASSVDVGPYGYTF; CDR3 DNA: TGTGCCAGCAGCGTAGATGTGGGCCCCTATGGCTACACCTTC
D gene: TRBD1; clone size: .; J gene: TRBJ2-5; V gene: TRBV28; CDR3 protein: CASQRYRGEETQYF; CDR3 DNA: TGTGCCAGTCAAAGGTACAGGGGAGAAGAGACCCAGTACTTC
D gene: .; clone size: .; J gene: TRBJ2-2; V gene: TRBV27; CDR3 protein: CASMAEHRELFF; CDR3 DNA: TGTGCCAGCATGGCGGAACACCGGGAGCTGTTTTTT
D gene: TRBD2; clone size: .; J gene: TRBJ2-2; V gene: TRBV11-3; CDR3 protein: CASSLASGSSDGELFF; CDR3 DNA: TGTGCCAGCAGCTTAGCTAGCGGGAGTTCGGACGGGGAGCTGTTTTTT
D gene: .; clone size: .; J gene: TRBJ2-7; V gene: TRBV5-4; CDR3 protein: CASSPQGGTYEQYF; CDR3 DNA: TGTGCCAGCAGCCCCCAAGGAGGAACCTACGAGCAGTACTTC
D gene: .; clone size: .; J gene: TRBJ1-1; V gene: TRBV7-9; CDR3 protein: CASSSGGYTEAFF; CDR3 DNA: TGTGCCAGCAGCTCCGGGGGGTACACTGAAGCTTTCTTT
D gene: .; clone size: .; J gene: TRBJ1-2; V gene: TRBV6-6; CDR3 protein: CASTTPGGGGYTF; CDR3 DNA: TGTGCCAGCACTACGCCGGGGGGTGGCGGCTACACCTTC
D gene: .; clone size: .; J gene: TRBJ2-3; V gene: TRBV7-2; CDR3 protein: CASSPPAGSTDTQYF; CDR3 DNA: TGTGCCAGCAGCCCCCCCGCGGGCTCCACAGATACGCAGTATTTT
D gene: TRBD2; clone size: .; J gene: TRBJ2-7; V gene: TRBV7-9; CDR3 protein: CASSLVLAGGEQYF; CDR3 DNA: TGTGCCAGCAGCTTAGTTCTAGCGGGAGGCGAGCAGTACTTC